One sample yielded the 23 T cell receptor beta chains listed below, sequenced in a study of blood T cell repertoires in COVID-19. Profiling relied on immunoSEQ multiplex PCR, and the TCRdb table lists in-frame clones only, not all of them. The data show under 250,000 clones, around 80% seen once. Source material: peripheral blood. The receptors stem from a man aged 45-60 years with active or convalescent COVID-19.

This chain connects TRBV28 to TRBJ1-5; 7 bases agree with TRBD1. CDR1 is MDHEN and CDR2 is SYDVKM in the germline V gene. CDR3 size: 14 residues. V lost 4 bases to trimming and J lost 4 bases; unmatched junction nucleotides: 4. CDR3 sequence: CASSSGGMNQPQHF. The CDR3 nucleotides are TGTGCCAGCAGTTCAGGGGGTATGAATCAGCCCCAGCATTTT.

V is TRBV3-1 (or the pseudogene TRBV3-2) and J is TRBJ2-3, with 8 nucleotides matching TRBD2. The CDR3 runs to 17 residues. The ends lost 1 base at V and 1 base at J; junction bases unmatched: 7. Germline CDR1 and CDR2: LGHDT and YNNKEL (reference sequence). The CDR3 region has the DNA TGTGCCAGCAGCCAAGGAACTAGCGGAATCGGCACAGATACGCAGTATTTT. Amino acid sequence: CASSQGTSGIGTDTQYF.

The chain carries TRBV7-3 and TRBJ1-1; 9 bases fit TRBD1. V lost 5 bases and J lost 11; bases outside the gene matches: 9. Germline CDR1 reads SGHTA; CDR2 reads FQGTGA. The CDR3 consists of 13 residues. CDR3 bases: TGTGCCAGCAGCCCGGGACAGGGACAGGAGGCTTTCTTT. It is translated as CASSPGQGQEAFF.

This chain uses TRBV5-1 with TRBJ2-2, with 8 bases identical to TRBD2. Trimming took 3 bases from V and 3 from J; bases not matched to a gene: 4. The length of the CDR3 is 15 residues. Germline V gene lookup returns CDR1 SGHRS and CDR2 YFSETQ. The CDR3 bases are TGCGCCAGCAGCTCCCTCGGGGGGGACACCGGGGAGCTGTTTTTT. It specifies CASSSLGGDTGELFF.

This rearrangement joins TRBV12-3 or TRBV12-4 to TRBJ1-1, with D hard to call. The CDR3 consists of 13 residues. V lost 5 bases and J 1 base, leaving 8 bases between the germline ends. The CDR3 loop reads CASSTTQNTEAFF. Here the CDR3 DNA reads TGTGCCAGCAGTACGACACAGAACACTGAAGCTTTCTTT.

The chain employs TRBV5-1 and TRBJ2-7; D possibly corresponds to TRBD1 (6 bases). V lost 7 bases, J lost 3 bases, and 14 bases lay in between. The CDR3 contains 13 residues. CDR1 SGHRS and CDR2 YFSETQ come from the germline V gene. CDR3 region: CASRTEANYEQYF. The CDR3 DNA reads TGCGCCAGCCGGACAGAGGCCAACTACGAGCAGTACTTC.

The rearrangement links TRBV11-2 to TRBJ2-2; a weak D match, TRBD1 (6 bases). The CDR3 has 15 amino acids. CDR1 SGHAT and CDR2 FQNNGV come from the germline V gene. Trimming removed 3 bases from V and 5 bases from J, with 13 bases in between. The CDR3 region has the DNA TGTGCCAGCAGCTTCAGGGGCGAAGGGACCGGGGAGCTGTTTTTT. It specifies CASSFRGEGTGELFF.

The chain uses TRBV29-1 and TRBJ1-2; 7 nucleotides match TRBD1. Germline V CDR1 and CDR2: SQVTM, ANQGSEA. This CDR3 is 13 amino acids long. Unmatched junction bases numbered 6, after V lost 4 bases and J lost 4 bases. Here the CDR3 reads CSVGFRDSYGYTF. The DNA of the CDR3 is TGCAGCGTTGGGTTCCGGGACAGCTATGGCTACACCTTC.

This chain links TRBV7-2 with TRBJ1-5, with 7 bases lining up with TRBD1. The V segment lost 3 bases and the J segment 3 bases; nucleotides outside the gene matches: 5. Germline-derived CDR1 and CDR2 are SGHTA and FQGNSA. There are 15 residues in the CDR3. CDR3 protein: CASSFQQGNNQPQHF. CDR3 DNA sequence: TGTGCCAGCAGCTTTCAACAGGGGAACAATCAGCCCCAGCATTTT.

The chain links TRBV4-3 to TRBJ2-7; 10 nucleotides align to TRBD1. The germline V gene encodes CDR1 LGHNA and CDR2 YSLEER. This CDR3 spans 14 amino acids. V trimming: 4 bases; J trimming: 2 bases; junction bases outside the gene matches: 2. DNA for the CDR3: TGCGCCAGCAGCCCAGGACAGGGGGCCTACGAGCAGTACTTC. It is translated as CASSPGQGAYEQYF.

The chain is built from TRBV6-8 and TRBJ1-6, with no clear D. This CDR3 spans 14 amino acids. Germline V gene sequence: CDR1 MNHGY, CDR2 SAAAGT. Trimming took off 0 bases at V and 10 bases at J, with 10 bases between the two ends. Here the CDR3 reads CASSYSGRYSPLHF. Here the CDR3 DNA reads TGTGCCAGCAGTTACTCTGGGAGATACTCACCCCTCCACTTT.

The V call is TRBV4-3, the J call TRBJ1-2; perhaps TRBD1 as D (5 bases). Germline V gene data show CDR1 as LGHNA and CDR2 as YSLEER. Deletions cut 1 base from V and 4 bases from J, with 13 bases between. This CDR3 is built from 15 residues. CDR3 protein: CASSQASRVSYGYTF. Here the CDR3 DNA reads TGCGCCAGCAGCCAAGCCTCCAGGGTTTCCTATGGCTACACCTTC.

This chain's CDR3 is CASGRGRVSTDTQYF. CDR3 nucleotide sequence: TGTGCCAGCGGCCGAGGGAGGGTGAGCACAGATACGCAGTATTTT. This chain links TRBV27 with TRBJ2-3, with 7 bases lining up with TRBD2. Germline lookup yields CDR1 MNHEY and CDR2 SMNVEV (reference sequence). The trim removed 8 bases at V and 0 bases at J, leaving 8 bases unmatched. The CDR3 is 15 residues long.

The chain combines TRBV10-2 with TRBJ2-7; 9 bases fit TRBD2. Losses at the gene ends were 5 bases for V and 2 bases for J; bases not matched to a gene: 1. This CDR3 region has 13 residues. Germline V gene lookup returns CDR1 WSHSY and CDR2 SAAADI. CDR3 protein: CASSLAGAYEQYF. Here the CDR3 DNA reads TGCGCCAGCAGTTTAGCGGGAGCCTACGAGCAGTACTTC.

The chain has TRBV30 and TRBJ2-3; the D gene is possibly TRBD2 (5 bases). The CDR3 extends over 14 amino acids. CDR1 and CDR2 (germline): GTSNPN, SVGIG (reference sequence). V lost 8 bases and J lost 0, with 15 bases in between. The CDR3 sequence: CAGGERTSTDTQYF. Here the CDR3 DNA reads TGTGCCGGTGGTGAGCGGACTAGCACAGATACGCAGTATTTT. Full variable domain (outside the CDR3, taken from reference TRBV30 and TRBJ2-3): SQTIHQWPATLVQPVGSPLSLECTVEGTSNPNLYWYRQAAGRGLQLLFYSVGIGQISSEVPQNLSASRPQDRQFILSSKKLLLSDSGFYLCAGGERTSTDTQYFGPGTRLTVL.

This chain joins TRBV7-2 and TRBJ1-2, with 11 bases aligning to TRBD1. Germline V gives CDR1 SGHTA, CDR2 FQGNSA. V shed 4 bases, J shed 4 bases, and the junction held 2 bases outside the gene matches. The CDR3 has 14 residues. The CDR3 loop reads CASSSDRGPYGYTF. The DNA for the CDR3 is TGTGCCAGCAGCTCGGACAGGGGGCCCTATGGCTACACCTTC.

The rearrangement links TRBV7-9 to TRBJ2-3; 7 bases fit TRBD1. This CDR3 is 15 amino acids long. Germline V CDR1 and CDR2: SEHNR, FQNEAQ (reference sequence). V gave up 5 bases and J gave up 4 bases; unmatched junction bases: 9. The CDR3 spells CASSTPTGRADTQYF. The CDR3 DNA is TGTGCCAGCAGCACCCCGACAGGGAGAGCAGATACGCAGTATTTT.

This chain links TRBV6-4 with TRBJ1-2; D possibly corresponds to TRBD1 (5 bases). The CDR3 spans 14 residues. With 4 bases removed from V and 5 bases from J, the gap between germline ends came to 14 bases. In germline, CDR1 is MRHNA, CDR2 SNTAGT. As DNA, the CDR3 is TGTGCCAGCAGTGTCGAGCCCCGGGGGTATGGCTACACCTTC. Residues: CASSVEPRGYGYTF.

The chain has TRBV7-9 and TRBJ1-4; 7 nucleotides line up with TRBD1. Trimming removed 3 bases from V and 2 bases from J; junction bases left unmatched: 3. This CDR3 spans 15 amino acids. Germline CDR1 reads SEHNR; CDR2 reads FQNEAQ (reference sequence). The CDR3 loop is CASSFRTGTNEKLFF. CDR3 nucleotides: TGTGCCAGCAGCTTCAGGACAGGCACTAATGAAAAACTGTTTTTT.

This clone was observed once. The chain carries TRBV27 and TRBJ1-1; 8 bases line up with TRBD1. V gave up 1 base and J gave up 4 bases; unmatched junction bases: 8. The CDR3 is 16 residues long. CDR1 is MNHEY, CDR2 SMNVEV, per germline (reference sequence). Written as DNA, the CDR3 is TGTGCCAGCAGTTTATGGGGGGCAGGGGGCTCCACTGAAGCTTTCTTT. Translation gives CASSLWGAGGSTEAFF.

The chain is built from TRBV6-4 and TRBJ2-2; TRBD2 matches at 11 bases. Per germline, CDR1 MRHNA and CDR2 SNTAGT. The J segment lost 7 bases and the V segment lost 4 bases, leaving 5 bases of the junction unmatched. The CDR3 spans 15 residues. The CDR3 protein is CASSVLAGENGELFF. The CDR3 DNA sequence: TGTGCCAGCAGTGTACTAGCGGGAGAGAACGGGGAGCTGTTTTTT.

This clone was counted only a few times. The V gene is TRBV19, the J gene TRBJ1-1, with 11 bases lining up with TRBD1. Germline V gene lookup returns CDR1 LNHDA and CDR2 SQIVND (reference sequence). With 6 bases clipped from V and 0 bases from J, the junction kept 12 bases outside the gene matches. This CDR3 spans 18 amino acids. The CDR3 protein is CASSPGSGTGGLNTEAFF. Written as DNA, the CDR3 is TGTGCCAGTAGCCCTGGCTCCGGGACAGGGGGACTGAACACTGAAGCTTTCTTT.

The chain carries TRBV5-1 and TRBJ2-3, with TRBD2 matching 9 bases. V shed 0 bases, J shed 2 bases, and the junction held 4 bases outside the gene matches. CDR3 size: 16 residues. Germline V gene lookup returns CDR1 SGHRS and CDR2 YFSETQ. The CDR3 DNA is TGCGCCAGCAGCTTGGTTAGCGGGGGAGTCACAGATACGCAGTATTTT. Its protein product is CASSLVSGGVTDTQYF.